The next 22 T cell receptor beta chains were all read from a single sample in a study of Graves' ophthalmopathy and Graves' hyperthyroidism. RNA transcripts yielded amplified TCR beta CDR3 regions. RT-PCR was first run with HTBI primers, then multiplex PCR in a second round. TCRdb independently ran MiXCR on the multiplex PCR reads; one entry per CDR3 protein. This sample has about 600,000 distinct CDR3 sequences, with 39% found just once. The sample was peripheral blood or thyroid tissue (not recorded which). The receptors were gathered from an adult man with Graves' hyperthyroidism.

There are many counts of this clonotype. The CDR3 nucleotides are TGTGCCAGCAGCTTGACCGCGACAGTACTTAGACCCCAGCATTTT. Translating it yields CASSLTATVLRPQHF. The genes are TRBV7-8 and TRBJ1-5, with D possibly being TRBD1 (5 bases). CDR1 is SGHVS, CDR2 FQNEAQ, per germline. This CDR3 is built from 15 residues. V lost 3 bases to trimming and J lost 10 bases, with 19 bases between them.

This chain links TRBV29-1 with TRBJ2-2; tentative D call: TRBD1 (6 bases). The CDR3 has 11 residues. The germline V gene has CDR1 SQVTM and CDR2 ANQGSEA. V lost 6 bases and J 7 bases, leaving 9 bases between the germline ends. The CDR3 region is CSVVGHGELFF. In DNA form, the CDR3 reads TGCAGCGTAGTGGGACACGGGGAGCTGTTTTTT.

The chain carries TRBV2 and TRBJ1-5, with 10 nucleotides matching TRBD1. After removal of 7 bases from V and 3 bases from J, the junction contained 6 bases not matched to a gene. Germline CDR1 and CDR2: SNHLY and FYNNEI. CDR3 size: 15 residues. The CDR3 coding sequence is TGTGCCAGCATCAAGGGACAGGGGAACAATCAGCCCCAGCATTTT. The encoded protein is CASIKGQGNNQPQHF. Combining the CDR3 with reference TRBV2 and TRBJ1-5 gives the whole variable domain EPEVTQTPSHQVTQMGQEVILRCVPISNHLYFYWYRQILGQKVEFLVSFYNNEISEKSEIFDDQFSVERPDGSNFTLKIRSTKLEDSAMYFCASIKGQGNNQPQHFGDGTRLSIL.

The gene calls are TRBV5-6 and TRBJ2-7, with D perhaps matching TRBD2 (5 bases). Germline V gene lookup returns CDR1 SGHDT and CDR2 YYEEEE. The CDR3 length is 16 residues. Deletions cut 7 bases from V and 5 bases from J, with 25 bases between. The CDR3 loop is CASSPVSSLDTNEQYF. CDR3 nucleotides: TGTGCCAGCTCACCAGTTAGTTCACTAGACACCAACGAGCAGTACTTC.

The CDR3 coding sequence is TGCAGTGCTAGGTTGCCGGGACAGGGTAATCAGCCCCAGCATTTT. Translation: CSARLPGQGNQPQHF. The V call is TRBV20-1, the J call TRBJ1-5; 9 bases are a match to TRBD1. CDR3 size: 15 residues. From germline, CDR1 is DFQATT and CDR2 SNEGSKA (reference sequence). The junction had 7 bases not matched to a gene; V was cut back by 3 bases and J by 4 bases.

This clonotype was observed many times. This rearrangement joins TRBV6-1 to TRBJ1-2; weak D call: TRBD1 (6 bases). Germline CDR1 reads MNHNS; CDR2 reads SASEGT. V lost 8 bases to trimming and J lost 2 bases, with 9 bases between them. This CDR3 is 12 amino acids long. CDR3 DNA: TGTGCCAGCGCCGGGACAAACTATGGCTACACCTTC. Protein product: CASAGTNYGYTF.

V gene TRBV6-1 combines with J gene TRBJ1-1; TRBD1 matches at 11 bases. The CDR3 runs to 17 residues. J gave up 0 bases and V 4 bases, and 7 bases lay outside the gene matches. CDR1 is MNHNS and CDR2 is SASEGT in the germline V gene. CDR3 sequence: CASSGGTGGLVNTEAFF. For the CDR3, the DNA is TGTGCCAGCAGTGGTGGGACAGGGGGTCTGGTGAACACTGAAGCTTTCTTT.

This clonotype was seen many times. This rearrangement joins TRBV2 to TRBJ1-5; D remains ambiguous. The CDR3 has 13 residues. V was cut by 2 bases and J by 6 bases, with 8 bases left in between. CDR1 is SNHLY and CDR2 is FYNNEI in the germline V gene. DNA for the CDR3: TGTGCCAGCAGTGAACCCCCAGGTCAGCCCCAGCATTTT. As protein: CASSEPPGQPQHF.

The sample holds many counts of this clonotype. V and J are TRBV24-1 and TRBJ2-1; D tentatively fits TRBD1 or TRBD2 (6 bases each). This CDR3 spans 17 amino acids. Trimming took off 2 bases at V and 5 bases at J, with 18 bases between the two ends. CDR1 is KGHDR and CDR2 is SFDVKD in the germline V gene. The CDR3 bases are TGTGCCACCAGTGATTACCCGGGCCGGGGGCCCAACAATGAGCAGTTCTTC. Amino acid sequence: CATSDYPGRGPNNEQFF.

At least ten counts were recorded for this clonotype. The chain links TRBV19 to TRBJ1-1; D is unclear. The germline V and J ends were trimmed by 5 bases and 10 bases, with 14 bases remaining between them. The CDR3 length is 12 residues. Germline assignment: CDR1 LNHDA and CDR2 SQIVND (reference sequence). The DNA for the CDR3 is TGTGCCAGTAGTCCCCGGGAGGCTTCAGCTTTCTTT. Translating gives CASSPREASAFF.

The V call is TRBV27, the J call TRBJ1-1; D gene uncertain. V was trimmed by 2 bases and J by 0 bases, leaving 13 bases between them. The V gene's germline CDR1 is MNHEY and CDR2 SMNVEV (reference sequence). The CDR3 is 16 residues long. The chain's CDR3 is CASSLRYGRLNTEAFF. In DNA form, the CDR3 reads TGTGCCAGCAGTTTAAGATATGGACGGTTGAACACTGAAGCTTTCTTT.

This clonotype appeared many times. V and J are TRBV7-9 and TRBJ2-5; 7 bases are a match to TRBD1. Looked up from germline, CDR1 is SEHNR and CDR2 is FQNEAQ (reference sequence). V shed 5 bases and J 1 base; nucleotides not matched to a gene: 7. CDR3 length: 15 amino acids. The CDR3 region is CASSPGRQGQETQYF. In DNA form, the CDR3 reads TGTGCCAGCAGCCCGGGTCGACAGGGCCAAGAGACCCAGTACTTC.

This clonotype was seen a few times. The rearrangement joins TRBV5-6 to TRBJ2-6; 7 positions match TRBD1. CDR3 size: 20 residues. From germline, CDR1 is SGHDT and CDR2 YYEEEE. V was clipped by 7 bases and J by 1 base; unmatched bases: 20. CDR3 in amino acids: CASSPPFGQQQGSGANVLTF. The CDR3 coding sequence is TGTGCCAGCTCACCACCGTTCGGGCAACAACAGGGGTCTGGGGCCAACGTCCTGACTTTC. The full variable domain, with the rest looked up from reference TRBV5-6 and TRBJ2-6, is DAGVTQSPTHLIKTRGQQVTLRCSPKSGHDTVSWYQQALGQGPQFIFQYYEEEERQRGNFPDRFSGHQFPNYSSELNVNALLLGDSALYLCASSPPFGQQQGSGANVLTFGAGSRLTVL.

As to this clonotype: A single base separates this from a much larger clone, so it may be a read error. J is TRBJ1-1 and V is TRBV19, with D possibly TRBD1 on 5 matching bases. CDR1 and CDR2 (germline): LNHDA, SQIVND (reference sequence). The CDR3 sequence is 13 residues long. Trimming took off 7 bases at V and 3 bases at J, with 12 bases between the two ends. The CDR3 protein is CASNTTGHTEAFF. The CDR3 bases are TGTGCCAGTAATACTACAGGACACACTGAAGCTTTCTTT.

This clonotype was recorded at least ten times. The chain carries TRBV9 and TRBJ2-7, with 14 bases identical to TRBD2. The V segment lost 4 bases and the J segment 3 bases; nucleotides outside the gene matches: 6. Germline loops: CDR1 SGDLS, CDR2 YYNGEE. The CDR3 contains 16 residues. CDR3 nucleotide sequence: TGTGCCAGCAGCCGTGGACTAGCGGGAGGCGTCTACGAGCAGTACTTC. Protein sequence: CASSRGLAGGVYEQYF.

The chain has TRBV7-9 and TRBJ1-2; D possibly corresponds to TRBD1 (5 bases). Germline CDR1 and CDR2: SEHNR and FQNEAQ (reference sequence). This CDR3 is 15 amino acids long. The ends were cut back, 3 bases at V and 6 bases at J, with 17 bases in the middle. The CDR3 coding sequence is TGTGCCAGCAGCTTTTTGGACACCACGGGAGATGGCTACACCTTC. Translating gives CASSFLDTTGDGYTF.

This clonotype was counted at least ten times. This rearrangement joins TRBV2 to TRBJ1-5; 8 bases line up with TRBD1. This CDR3 region has 14 residues. Losses at the gene ends were 8 bases for V and 5 bases for J; bases not matched to a gene: 8. Germline V lookup: CDR1 SNHLY, CDR2 FYNNEI. Here the CDR3 DNA reads TGTGCCAGCGAGAAAGCAGGGGGCTATCAGCCCCAGCATTTT. Amino acid sequence: CASEKAGGYQPQHF.

This clonotype was found many times. This chain links TRBV5-1 with TRBJ1-5; D call uncertain. Germline CDR1 SGHRS, CDR2 YFSETQ. Trimming stripped 0 bases from V and 5 bases from J, with 12 bases between. This CDR3 spans 15 amino acids. CDR3 in DNA: TGCGCCAGCAGCTTGGCAGGAGGGCCCCATCAGCCCCAGCATTTT. Residues: CASSLAGGPHQPQHF. The variable domain in full, completed from reference TRBV5-1 and TRBJ1-5, reads KAGVTQTPRYLIKTRGQQVTLSCSPISGHRSVSWYQQTPGQGLQFLFEYFSETQRNKGNFPGRFSGRQFSNSRSEMNVSTLELGDSALYLCASSLAGGPHQPQHFGDGTRLSIL.

Note on this clonotype: This sequence may be a read error, since a much larger clone differs from it by one base. The gene calls are TRBV20-1 and TRBJ2-7, with 11 positions matching TRBD2. CDR1 is DFQATT, CDR2 SNEGSKA, per germline (reference sequence). The CDR3 sequence is 14 residues long. V dropped 1 base and J dropped 3; count of bases not matched to a gene: 2. CDR3 residues: CSARASGGIYEQYF. In DNA, the CDR3 is TGCAGTGCTAGAGCTAGCGGGGGGATCTACGAGCAGTACTTC.

This clonotype was seen many times. J is TRBJ1-1 and V is TRBV5-1, with 8 bases lining up with TRBD1. The germline V gene has CDR1 SGHRS and CDR2 YFSETQ. The ends lost 6 bases at V and 1 base at J; junction bases unmatched: 2. The CDR3 contains 13 residues. CDR3 amino acids: CASMGQANTEAFF. In DNA, the CDR3 is TGCGCCAGCATGGGACAGGCGAACACTGAAGCTTTCTTT.

This clonotype has just one count. A single base separates this from a much larger clone, so it may be a read error. The chain recombines TRBV7-2 with TRBJ2-5; D uncertain. The CDR3 length is 11 residues. Germline-derived CDR1 and CDR2 are SGHTA and FQGNSA. Trimming left V 5 bases short and J 7 bases short, with 8 bases between. DNA for the CDR3: TGTGCCAGCAGCGCAGCTAGGACCCAGTACTTC. Protein product: CASSAARTQYF.

Here the CDR3 DNA reads TGCAGCGTTGTCGAACGGTCGTTCTCCTACAATGAGCAGTACTTC. The encoded protein is CSVVERSFSYNEQYF. The V call is TRBV29-1, the J call TRBJ2-7; no definite D call. V gave up 4 bases and J gave up 7 bases, with 23 bases separating them. Germline values: CDR1 SQVTM, CDR2 ANQGSEA. The CDR3 length is 15 residues.